The 18 T cell receptor beta chains reported below all come from one sample, sequenced in a study of a mutant IDH1 vaccine in newly diagnosed glioma. Their cognate antigens are unknown. The time point here: week 23, last vaccination. A 20-mer mutant IDH1 peptide at 300 ug was injected subcutaneously with topical imiquimod. Using immunoSEQ multiplex PCR, the repertoire was profiled, and TCRdb retains in-frame clones only, with some absent. The sample has tens of thousands of clones; 80% are singletons. The source was PBMCs, collected from a glioma patient whose treatment included an IDH1 peptide vaccine. Every receptor here comes from a man in his forties with glioma.

A note on this clone: Other DNA variants within this sample encode the same CDR3. The chain uses TRBV20-1 and TRBJ1-2; D gene unclear. The germline gives CDR1 DFQATT, CDR2 SNEGSKA (reference sequence). The CDR3 extends over 10 amino acids. V lost 5 bases and J 5 bases, leaving 6 bases between the germline ends. The CDR3 loop is CSAPTYGYTF. CDR3 sequence (DNA): TGCAGTGCTCCGACATATGGCTACACCTTC.

Points on this clone: The same CDR3 can be traced to other DNA sequences in this sample. This CDR3 is CASSEGGFSGNTIYF. CDR3 in DNA: TGTGCCAGCAGTGAAGGGGGTTTCTCTGGAAACACCATATATTTT. The rearrangement links TRBV2 to TRBJ1-3; no definite D call. The germline V gene encodes CDR1 SNHLY and CDR2 FYNNEI. V was trimmed by 1 base and J by 0 bases, leaving 7 bases between them. The length of the CDR3 is 15 residues.

This chain links TRBV4-1 with TRBJ2-5, with 8 bases aligning to TRBD2. J was trimmed by 5 bases and V by 4 bases; bases with no gene match: 9. The CDR3 contains 15 residues. Per the germline V gene, CDR1 is MGHRA and CDR2 is YSYEKL. For the CDR3, the DNA is TGCGCCAGCAGCCGGATCCGGGAGGGCCTGGAGACCCAGTACTTC. It encodes CASSRIREGLETQYF.

The V and J genes are TRBV30 and TRBJ2-3; D not certain. This CDR3 region has 14 residues. The germline V gene encodes CDR1 GTSNPN and CDR2 SVGIG (reference sequence). The ends were cut back, 0 bases at V and 6 bases at J, with 13 bases in the middle. This CDR3 reads CAWSVLTRSDTQYF. In DNA, the CDR3 is TGTGCCTGGAGTGTACTAACGAGGAGCGATACGCAGTATTTT.

The J gene is TRBJ1-1, the V gene TRBV19; a possible D gene is TRBD1 (5 bases). Germline V gene lookup returns CDR1 LNHDA and CDR2 SQIVND (reference sequence). The CDR3 is 14 amino acids. V was cut by 3 bases and J by 11 bases, with 19 bases left in between. The CDR3 sequence is CASSIGRGGVTAFF. The CDR3 bases are TGTGCCAGTAGTATCGGGCGAGGAGGGGTGACCGCTTTCTTT.

The chain links TRBV18 to TRBJ1-2, with D uncertain. The V end lost 2 bases, the J end lost 6 bases, and 7 bases lay between the germline ends. The CDR3 loop spans 12 amino acids. Germline V CDR1 and CDR2: KGHSH, LQKENI. The CDR3 sequence is CASSPMEDGYTF. The CDR3 region has the DNA TGTGCCAGCTCACCAATGGAAGATGGCTACACCTTC.

The rearrangement joins TRBV20-1 to TRBJ2-2, with unresolved D. The CDR3 runs 11 residues. Trimming stripped 5 bases from V and 5 bases from J, with 6 bases between. The germline V gene has CDR1 DFQATT and CDR2 SNEGSKA (reference sequence). CDR3 loop: CSAGGTGELFF. CDR3 sequence (DNA): TGCAGTGCTGGCGGTACCGGGGAGCTGTTTTTT.

J is TRBJ1-2 and V is TRBV27, with 10 bases lining up with TRBD1. Germline loops: CDR1 MNHEY, CDR2 SMNVEV (reference sequence). The CDR3 contains 16 residues. V shed 5 bases, J shed 3 bases, and the junction held 9 bases outside the gene matches. CDR3 DNA sequence: TGTGCCAGCAGTCCGAACATCGGACAGGGGGACTATGGCTACACCTTC. This sequence encodes CASSPNIGQGDYGYTF.

The chain employs TRBV7-9 and TRBJ1-1; tentatively, D is TRBD1 (6 bases). Between the trimmed V and J ends, which lost 6 bases and 1 base, there was a span of 9 bases. Germline V CDR1 and CDR2: SEHNR, FQNEAQ (reference sequence). The CDR3 is 13 residues long. The DNA for the CDR3 is TGTGCCAGCAGTCTACAGGGGAACACTGAAGCTTTCTTT. It encodes CASSLQGNTEAFF.

The chain uses TRBV2 and TRBJ1-3; perhaps TRBD1 as D (5 bases). The ends were cut back, 4 bases at V and 0 bases at J, with 13 bases in the middle. This CDR3 comprises 16 residues. Germline CDR1 SNHLY, CDR2 FYNNEI. The CDR3 nucleotides read TGTGCCAGCAGTGGGGGGGGTAGGAGCTCTGGAAACACCATATATTTT. Residues: CASSGGGRSSGNTIYF. Combining the CDR3 with reference TRBV2 and TRBJ1-3 gives the whole variable domain EPEVTQTPSHQVTQMGQEVILRCVPISNHLYFYWYRQILGQKVEFLVSFYNNEISEKSEIFDDQFSVERPDGSNFTLKIRSTKLEDSAMYFCASSGGGRSSGNTIYFGEGSWLTVV.

In DNA, the CDR3 is TGTGCCAGTAGTACGTCTCCCACTGAAGCTTTCTTT. It codes for CASSTSPTEAFF. V usage is TRBV19 and J usage is TRBJ1-1; no definite D call. Germline V gene data show CDR1 as LNHDA and CDR2 as SQIVND (reference sequence). The length of the CDR3 is 12 residues. V was trimmed by 4 bases and J by 4 bases, leaving 7 bases between them. Full variable domain (remainder filled in from reference TRBV19 and TRBJ1-1): DGGITQSPKYLFRKEGQNVTLSCEQNLNHDAMYWYRQDPGQGLRLIYYSQIVNDFQKGDIAEGYSVSREKKESFPLTVTSAQKNPTAFYLCASSTSPTEAFFGQGTRLTVV.

The CDR3 loop is CASSPKGGADTEAFF. CDR3 coding DNA: TGCGCCAGCAGCCCAAAAGGGGGGGCAGATACTGAAGCTTTCTTT. The gene calls are TRBV4-1 and TRBJ1-1; D possibly corresponds to TRBD1 (6 bases). CDR3 length equals 15 residues. Germline values: CDR1 MGHRA, CDR2 YSYEKL. Trimming took 4 bases from V and 5 from J, leaving 17 bases between them.

The table lists this clone with a count of one. The rearrangement joins TRBV6-5 to TRBJ1-2, with D uncertain. This CDR3 region has 15 residues. From germline, CDR1 is MNHEY and CDR2 SVGAGI. V shed 1 base and J shed 4 bases, with 13 bases lying between them. The CDR3 protein is CASSYYKTGSYGYTF. CDR3 nucleotides: TGTGCCAGCAGTTACTACAAGACCGGGAGCTATGGCTACACCTTC.

This clone was seen a few times. The chain recombines TRBV19 with TRBJ1-5; D remains unclear. The CDR3 runs 14 residues. Germline V gives CDR1 LNHDA, CDR2 SQIVND (reference sequence). Trimming shortened V by 7 bases and J by 7 bases, and 17 bases separated the two germline ends. This CDR3 reads CASNARLEGQPQHF. The DNA for the CDR3 is TGTGCCAGTAACGCGCGCTTAGAGGGCCAGCCCCAGCATTTT.

The chain joins TRBV2 to TRBJ2-5; 7 bases map to TRBD2. The CDR3 is 14 residues long. J lost 9 bases, V lost 3 bases, and 10 bases had no gene match. The germline gives CDR1 SNHLY, CDR2 FYNNEI. The CDR3 DNA sequence: TGTGCCAGCAGTGATGTGGGGGGGTCCTCGGCCCAGTACTTC. This sequence encodes CASSDVGGSSAQYF.

This clone was found once. V is TRBV10-3 and J is TRBJ1-2; a weak D match, TRBD1 (5 bases). The CDR3 has 14 residues. CDR1 and CDR2 from the germline V gene are ENHRY and SYGVKD. V lost 3 bases to trimming and J lost 6 bases, with 14 bases between them. CDR3 nucleotide sequence: TGTGCCATCAGTGACCAGACAGACATTAATGGCTACACCTTC. As protein: CAISDQTDINGYTF.

The chain couples TRBV5-1 to TRBJ1-2; D unresolved. The CDR3 extends over 13 amino acids. Deletions cut 2 bases from V and 3 bases from J, with 8 bases between. Germline CDR1 reads SGHRS; CDR2 reads YFSETQ. CDR3 DNA sequence: TGCGCCAGCAGCTTCGACGGTTACTATGGCTACACCTTC. It specifies CASSFDGYYGYTF.

The chain combines TRBV9 with TRBJ2-6, with unresolved D. The CDR3 extends over 15 amino acids. Germline-derived CDR1 and CDR2 are SGDLS and YYNGEE. Trimming removed 3 bases at V and 1 base at J, with 8 bases between. The CDR3 DNA reads TGTGCCAGCAGCGCCCTCCGATCTGGGGCCAACGTCCTGACTTTC. Translated: CASSALRSGANVLTF.